This paragraph reports one T cell receptor (beta chain). The antigen it recognizes is unknown. Base qualities were left out, and no much larger clone turns up one base away. Reading the germline V gene (reference sequence) gives CDR1 SGHNT and CDR2 YYREEE. V gives up 3 bases and J gives up 7 bases, and the segment between their germline ends measures 14 bases. The CDR3 has 15 amino acids, counting the end cysteine and phenylalanine. Only CDR3 DNA is held: 45 bases, read in frame from base 1. Library preparation was by the immunoSEQ multiplex PCR assay. TCRdb re-hosts the immuneACCESS table, in-frame sequences only. Its copies lack some clones; in the studies checked, an unresolved V gene accounts for under half of them, and the cause for the rest is not known. The sample profile shows roughly 120,000 clones; about nine tenths of them were found once. About 3.3% of the sample goes to the ten largest clones.

This record comes from a study of CD4+ T cells in melanoma (dated by TCRdb to the early 2020s). About the study as a whole: The study investigated neoantigen-specific CD4+ T cells in human melanoma.

The donors were melanoma patients. General conclusions and limits of the study: The report described a correlation between neoantigen-specific CD4+ T cells and the function of CD8+ T cells, macrophages and B cells. Neoantigen-specific CD4+ T cells in melanoma were reported to have a range of differentiation states.

The sequence links TRBV5-4 to TRBJ1-6; perhaps TRBD1 is the D gene, with 5 bases matching. The sequenced material came from peripheral blood. The receptor comes from a human donor with melanoma. The CDR3 has the sequence CASSSFTGGNSPLHF. The DNA is as follows: TGTGCCAGCAGCTCTTTTACAGGTGGCAATTCACCCCTCCACTTT.